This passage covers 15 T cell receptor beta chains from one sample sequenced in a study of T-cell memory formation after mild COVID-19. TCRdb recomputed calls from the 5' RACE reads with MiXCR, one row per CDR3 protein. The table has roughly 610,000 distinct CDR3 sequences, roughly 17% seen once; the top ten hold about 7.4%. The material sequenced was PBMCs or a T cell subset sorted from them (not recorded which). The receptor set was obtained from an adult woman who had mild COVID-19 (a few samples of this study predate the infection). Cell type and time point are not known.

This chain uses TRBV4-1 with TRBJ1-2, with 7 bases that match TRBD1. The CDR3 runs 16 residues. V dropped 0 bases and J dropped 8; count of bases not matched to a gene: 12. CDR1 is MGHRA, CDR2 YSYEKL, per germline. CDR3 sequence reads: CASSQESLDRVKGYTF. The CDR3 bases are TGCGCCAGCAGCCAAGAGTCCCTCGACAGGGTAAAGGGCTACACCTTC.

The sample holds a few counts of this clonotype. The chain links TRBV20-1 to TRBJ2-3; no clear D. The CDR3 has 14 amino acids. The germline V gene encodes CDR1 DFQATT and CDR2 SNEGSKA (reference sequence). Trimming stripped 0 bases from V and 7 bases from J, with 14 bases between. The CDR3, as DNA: TGCAGTGCTAGAGACTTGCTGGTTGGGAATACGCAGTATTTT. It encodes CSARDLLVGNTQYF.

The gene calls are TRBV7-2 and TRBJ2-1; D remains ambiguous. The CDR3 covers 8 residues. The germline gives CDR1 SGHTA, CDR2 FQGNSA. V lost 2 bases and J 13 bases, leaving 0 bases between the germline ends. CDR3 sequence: CASSLQFF. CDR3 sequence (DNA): TGTGCCAGCAGCTTACAGTTCTTC.

CDR3 sequence reads: CATSESRQLKNTGELFF. CDR3 DNA: TGTGCCACCAGTGAATCACGACAGTTAAAGAACACCGGGGAGCTGTTTTTT. V gene TRBV24-1 combines with J gene TRBJ2-2; D is perhaps TRBD1 (5 bases). Germline CDR1 and CDR2: KGHDR and SFDVKD. CDR3 length: 17 residues. V gave up 4 bases and J gave up 1 base, with 15 bases separating them.

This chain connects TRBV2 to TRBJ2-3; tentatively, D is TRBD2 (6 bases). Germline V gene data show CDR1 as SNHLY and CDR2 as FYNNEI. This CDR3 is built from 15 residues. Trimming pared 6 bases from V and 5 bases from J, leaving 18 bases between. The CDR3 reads CASRYLATEGDTQYF. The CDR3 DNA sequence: TGTGCCAGCAGGTACCTAGCGACCGAGGGAGATACGCAGTATTTT.

The CDR3 here is CASSTRGVGTDTQYF. CDR3 in DNA: TGTGCCAGCAGCACCCGGGGGGTGGGCACAGATACGCAGTATTTT. The chain uses TRBV5-5 and TRBJ2-3, with 7 bases identical to TRBD2. Germline CDR1 and CDR2: SGHKS and YYEKEE (reference sequence). The CDR3 consists of 15 residues. The ends lost 4 bases at V and 1 base at J; junction bases unmatched: 6. Looking up the rest from reference TRBV5-5 and TRBJ2-3 gives the full variable domain: DAGVTQSPTHLIKTRGQQVTLRCSPISGHKSVSWYQQVLGQGPQFIFQYYEKEERGRGNFPDRFSARQFPNYSSELNVNALLLGDSALYLCASSTRGVGTDTQYFGPGTRLTVL.

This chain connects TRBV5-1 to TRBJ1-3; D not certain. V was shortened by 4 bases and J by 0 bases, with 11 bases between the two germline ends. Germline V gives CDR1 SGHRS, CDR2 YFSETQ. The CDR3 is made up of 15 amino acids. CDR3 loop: CASSPTFLSGNTIYF. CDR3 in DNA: TGCGCCAGCAGCCCGACCTTCCTCTCTGGAAACACCATATATTTT.

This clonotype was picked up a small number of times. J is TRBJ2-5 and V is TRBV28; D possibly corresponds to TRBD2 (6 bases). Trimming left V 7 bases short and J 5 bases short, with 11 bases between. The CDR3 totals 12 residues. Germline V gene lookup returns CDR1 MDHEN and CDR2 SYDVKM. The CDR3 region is CASNPGGETQYF. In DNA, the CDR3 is TGTGCCAGCAACCCTGGGGGGGAGACCCAGTACTTC. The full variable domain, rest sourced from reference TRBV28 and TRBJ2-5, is DVKVTQSSRYLVKRTGEKVFLECVQDMDHENMFWYRQDPGLGLRLIYFSYDVKMKEKGDIPEGYSVSREKKERFSLILESASTNQTSMYLCASNPGGETQYFGPGTRLLVL.

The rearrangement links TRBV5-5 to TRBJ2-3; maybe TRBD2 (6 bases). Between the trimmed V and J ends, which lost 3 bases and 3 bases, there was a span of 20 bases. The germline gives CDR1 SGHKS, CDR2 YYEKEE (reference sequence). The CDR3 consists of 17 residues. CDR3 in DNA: TGTGCCAGCAGCTCCTTGGTGGGGACTGTGGGGACAGATACGCAGTATTTT. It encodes CASSSLVGTVGTDTQYF. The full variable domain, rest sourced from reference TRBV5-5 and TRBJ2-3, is DAGVTQSPTHLIKTRGQQVTLRCSPISGHKSVSWYQQVLGQGPQFIFQYYEKEERGRGNFPDRFSARQFPNYSSELNVNALLLGDSALYLCASSSLVGTVGTDTQYFGPGTRLTVL.

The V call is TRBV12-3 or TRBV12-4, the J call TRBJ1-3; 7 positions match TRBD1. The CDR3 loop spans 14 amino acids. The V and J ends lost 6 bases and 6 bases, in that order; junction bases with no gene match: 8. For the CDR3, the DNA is TGTGCCAGCAGCCACCCGGGACAGCAAAACACCATATATTTT. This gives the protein CASSHPGQQNTIYF.

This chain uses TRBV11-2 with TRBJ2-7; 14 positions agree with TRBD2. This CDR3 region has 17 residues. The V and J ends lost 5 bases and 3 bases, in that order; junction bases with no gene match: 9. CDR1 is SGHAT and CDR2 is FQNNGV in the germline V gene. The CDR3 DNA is TGTGCCAGCAGCGTAGGGACTAGCGGGGGACCTTTCTACGAGCAGTACTTC. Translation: CASSVGTSGGPFYEQYF.

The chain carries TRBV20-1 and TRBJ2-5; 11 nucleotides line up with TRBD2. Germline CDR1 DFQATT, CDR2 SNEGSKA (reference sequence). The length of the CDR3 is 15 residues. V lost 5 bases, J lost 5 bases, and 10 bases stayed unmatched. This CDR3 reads CSAPYLAGGPETQYF. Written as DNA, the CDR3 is TGCAGTGCTCCTTACCTAGCGGGAGGACCGGAGACCCAGTACTTC.

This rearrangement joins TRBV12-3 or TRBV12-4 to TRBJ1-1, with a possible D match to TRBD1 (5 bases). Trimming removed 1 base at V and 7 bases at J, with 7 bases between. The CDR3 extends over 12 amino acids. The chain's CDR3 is CASSLGQSEAFF. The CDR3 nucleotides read TGTGCCAGCAGTTTAGGACAGAGTGAAGCTTTCTTT.

The CDR3 region is CASSLAGVGGSTGELFF. The CDR3 DNA reads as TGTGCCAGCAGCTTAGCGGGGGTAGGGGGCTCCACCGGGGAGCTGTTTTTT. The V call is TRBV7-2, the J call TRBJ2-2; 7 bases line up with TRBD1. Unmatched junction bases numbered 8, after V lost 0 bases and J lost 4 bases. Looked up from germline, CDR1 is SGHTA and CDR2 is FQGNSA. The CDR3 loop spans 17 amino acids.

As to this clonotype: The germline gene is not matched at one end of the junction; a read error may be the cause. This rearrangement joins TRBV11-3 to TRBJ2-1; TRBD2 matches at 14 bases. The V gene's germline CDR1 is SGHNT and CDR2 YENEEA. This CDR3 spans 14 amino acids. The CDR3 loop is CASSQRTSGGSEVF. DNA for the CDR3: TGTGCCAGCAGCCAACGGACTAGCGGGGGGTCGGAGGTCTTC. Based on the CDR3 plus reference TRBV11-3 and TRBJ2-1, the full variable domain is EAGVVQSPRYKIIEKKQPVAFWCNPISGHNTLYWYLQNLGQGPELLIRYENEEAVDDSQLPKDRFSAERLKGVDSTLKIQPAELGDSAVYLCASSQRTSGGSEVFGPGTRLTVL.